This TCR beta chain is from a study of early T cells in non-severe SARS-CoV-2 infection. Germline values: CDR1 SGHAT, CDR2 FQNNGV. CDR3 size: 12 residues. V shed 5 bases and J shed 8 bases, with 12 bases lying between them. The table lists this clonotype with a few counts. Unique molecular identifiers were affixed to single, distinct cDNA molecules. MiXCR, run by TCRdb on the 5' RACE reads, gives a single entry per CDR3 protein. The data hold around 57,000 distinct CDR3 sequences, with around a tenth observed a single time. This TCR was sampled from an adult who was a healthcare worker with PCR-confirmed SARS-CoV-2 infection or an uninfected control (not recorded which). V usage is TRBV11-2 and J usage is TRBJ1-2; D unclear. Sequencing was carried out using whole blood. CDR3 sequence (DNA): TGTGCCAGCAGCAGAAGTCTAGGGGGCTACACCTTC. Amino acids: CASSRSLGGYTF. The variable domain in full, completed from reference TRBV11-2 and TRBJ1-2, reads EAGVAQSPRYKIIEKRQSVAFWCNPISGHATLYWYQQILGQGPKLLIQFQNNGVVDDSQLPKDRFSAERLKGVDSTLKIQPAKLEDSAVYLCASSRSLGGYTFGSGTRLTVV.